The present T cell receptor beta chain was sequenced within a study of regulatory T cells in long-lasting Graves disease. Whole-study results and caveats: Persistent disease was associated with favored TRBV28 usage and with favored use of TRBJ1-2 and TRBJ2-5.

Specified time point: newly diagnosed GD, antithyroid drugs for less than 3 months. The authors made the TCR library using RNA they extracted from PBMCs. Patients of an endocrinology department in Xi'an, China, were included. Sequencing libraries for TCR beta were prepared with iRepertoire HTBI primers and Arm-PCR of CDR3 regions. In the original processing: Samples revealed 60 to 70 TRBV and approximately 15 TRBJ segments. TCRdb processed the multiplex PCR reads anew with MiXCR; each CDR3 protein has one entry. The V and J calls follow TCRdb's processing rather than the paper's. This sample yields around 460,000 distinct CDR3 sequences, of which 14% are seen a single time; around a sixth belongs to the top ten. The V end lost 9 bases, the J end lost 5 bases, and 13 bases lay between the germline ends. This CDR3 is 14 amino acids long. The V gene's germline CDR1 is KGHDR and CDR2 SFDVKD. Notes on this clonotype: The antigen is undetermined.

The data were also submitted as part of a second study, on T cells in Graves' hyperthyroidism and ophthalmopathy. Turning to that study: First-round RT-PCR with HTBI primers amplified the TCR CDR3 region.

The sequencing used peripheral blood mononuclear cells (PBMCs), collected at new diagnosis, from a patient treated with antithyroid drugs. This chain links TRBV24-1 with TRBJ1-6, with D possibly matching TRBD1 (5 bases). This receptor was identified in a woman aged 50 to 65 with Graves disease. The CDR3 DNA is TGTGCCACCCGGGACCGTCCGCATAATTCACCCCTCCACTTT. Protein product: CATRDRPHNSPLHF.